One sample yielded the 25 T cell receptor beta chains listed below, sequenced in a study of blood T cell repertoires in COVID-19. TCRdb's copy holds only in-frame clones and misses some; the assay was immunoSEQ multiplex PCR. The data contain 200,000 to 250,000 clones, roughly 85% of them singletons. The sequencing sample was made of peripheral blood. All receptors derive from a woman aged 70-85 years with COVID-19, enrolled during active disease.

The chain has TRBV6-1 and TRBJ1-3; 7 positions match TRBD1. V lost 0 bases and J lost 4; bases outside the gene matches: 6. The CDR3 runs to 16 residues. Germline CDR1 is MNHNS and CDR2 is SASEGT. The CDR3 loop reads CASSEATGVGGNTIYF. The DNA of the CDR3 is TGTGCCAGCAGTGAAGCAACAGGGGTTGGGGGAAACACCATATATTTT.

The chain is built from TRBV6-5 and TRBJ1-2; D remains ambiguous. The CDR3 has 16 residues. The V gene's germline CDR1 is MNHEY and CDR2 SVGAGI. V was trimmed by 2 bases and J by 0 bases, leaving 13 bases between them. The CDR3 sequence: CASSYTSGLANYGYTF. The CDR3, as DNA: TGTGCCAGCAGTTACACCTCCGGACTAGCTAACTATGGCTACACCTTC.

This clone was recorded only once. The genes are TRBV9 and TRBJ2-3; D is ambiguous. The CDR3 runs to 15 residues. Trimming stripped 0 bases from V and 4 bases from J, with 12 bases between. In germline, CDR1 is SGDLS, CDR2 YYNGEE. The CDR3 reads CASSVGGRTADTQYF. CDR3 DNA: TGTGCCAGCAGCGTAGGAGGTAGAACCGCAGATACGCAGTATTTT.

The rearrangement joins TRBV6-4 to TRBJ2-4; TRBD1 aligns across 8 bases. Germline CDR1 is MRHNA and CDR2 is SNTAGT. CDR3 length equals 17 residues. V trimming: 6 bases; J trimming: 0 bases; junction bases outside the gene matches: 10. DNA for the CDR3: TGTGCCAGCAGGGGGGACAGGACCCGACTAGCCAAAAACATTCAGTACTTC. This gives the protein CASRGDRTRLAKNIQYF.

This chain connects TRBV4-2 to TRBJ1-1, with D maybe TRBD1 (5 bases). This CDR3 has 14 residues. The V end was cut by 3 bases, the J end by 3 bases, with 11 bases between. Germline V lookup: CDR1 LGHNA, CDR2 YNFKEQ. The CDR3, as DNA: TGTGCCAGCAGCCACCTCGTAGGGGACACTGAAGCTTTCTTT. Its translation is CASSHLVGDTEAFF.

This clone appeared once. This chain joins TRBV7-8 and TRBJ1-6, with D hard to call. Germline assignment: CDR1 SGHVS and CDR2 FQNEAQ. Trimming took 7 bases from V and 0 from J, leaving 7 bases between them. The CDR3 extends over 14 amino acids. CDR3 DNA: TGTGCCAGCAAGAGGAGCTCCTATAATTCACCCCTCCACTTT. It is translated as CASKRSSYNSPLHF.

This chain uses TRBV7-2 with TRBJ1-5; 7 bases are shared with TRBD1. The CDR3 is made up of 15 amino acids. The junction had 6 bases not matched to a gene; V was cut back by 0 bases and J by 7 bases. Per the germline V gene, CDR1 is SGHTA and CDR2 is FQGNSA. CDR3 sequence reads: CASSLAEGAGQPQHF. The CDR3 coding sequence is TGTGCCAGCAGCTTAGCGGAGGGGGCGGGCCAGCCCCAGCATTTT.

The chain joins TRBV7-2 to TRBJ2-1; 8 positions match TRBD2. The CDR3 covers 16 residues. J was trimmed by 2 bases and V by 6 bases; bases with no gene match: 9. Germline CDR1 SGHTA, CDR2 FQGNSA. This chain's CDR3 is CASSRNLAGTYNEQFF. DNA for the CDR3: TGTGCCAGCAGTCGTAATTTAGCGGGGACCTACAATGAGCAGTTCTTC.

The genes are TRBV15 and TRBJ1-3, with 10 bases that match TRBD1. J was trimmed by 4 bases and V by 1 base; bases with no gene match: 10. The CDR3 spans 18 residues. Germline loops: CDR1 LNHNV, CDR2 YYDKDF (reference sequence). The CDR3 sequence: CATSRVPYGQGVGNTIYF. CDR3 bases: TGTGCCACCAGCAGAGTCCCCTACGGACAGGGGGTAGGAAACACCATATATTTT.

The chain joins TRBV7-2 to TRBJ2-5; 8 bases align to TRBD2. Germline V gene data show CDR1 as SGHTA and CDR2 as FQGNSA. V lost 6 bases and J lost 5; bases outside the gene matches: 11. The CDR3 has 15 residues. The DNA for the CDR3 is TGTGCCAGCAGACCCCTGCGGGGGGAGGGGGAGACCCAGTACTTC. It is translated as CASRPLRGEGETQYF.

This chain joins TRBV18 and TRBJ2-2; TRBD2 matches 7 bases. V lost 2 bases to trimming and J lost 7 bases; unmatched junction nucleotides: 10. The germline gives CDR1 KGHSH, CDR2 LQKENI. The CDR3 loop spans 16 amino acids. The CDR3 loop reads CASSPSGISYGGELFF. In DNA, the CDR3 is TGTGCCAGCTCACCAAGCGGGATTTCGTACGGCGGGGAGCTGTTTTTT.

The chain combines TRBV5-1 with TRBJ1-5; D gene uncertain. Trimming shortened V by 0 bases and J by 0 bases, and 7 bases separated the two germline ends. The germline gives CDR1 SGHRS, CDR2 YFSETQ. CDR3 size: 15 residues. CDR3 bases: TGCGCCAGCAGCTTGGGACTGTATAGCAATCAGCCCCAGCATTTT. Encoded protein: CASSLGLYSNQPQHF.

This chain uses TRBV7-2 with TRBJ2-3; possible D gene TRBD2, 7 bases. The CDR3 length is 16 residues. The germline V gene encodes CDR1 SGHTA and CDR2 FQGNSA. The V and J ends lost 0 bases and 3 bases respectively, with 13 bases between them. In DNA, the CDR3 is TGTGCCAGCAGCTTAGCGACGGGGGGCAGGACAGATACGCAGTATTTT. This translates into CASSLATGGRTDTQYF.

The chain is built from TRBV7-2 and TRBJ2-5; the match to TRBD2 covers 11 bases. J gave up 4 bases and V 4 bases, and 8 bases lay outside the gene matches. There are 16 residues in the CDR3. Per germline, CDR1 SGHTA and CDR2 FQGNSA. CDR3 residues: CASSSSSGGRGETQYF. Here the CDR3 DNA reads TGTGCCAGCAGCTCTTCTAGCGGGGGGCGGGGAGAGACCCAGTACTTC.

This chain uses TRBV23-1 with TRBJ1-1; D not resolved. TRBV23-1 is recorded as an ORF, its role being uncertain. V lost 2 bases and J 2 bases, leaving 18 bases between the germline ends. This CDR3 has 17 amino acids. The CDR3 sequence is CASSQERLVWPNTEAFF. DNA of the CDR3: TGCGCCAGCAGTCAAGAACGCTTGGTGTGGCCTAACACTGAAGCTTTCTTT.

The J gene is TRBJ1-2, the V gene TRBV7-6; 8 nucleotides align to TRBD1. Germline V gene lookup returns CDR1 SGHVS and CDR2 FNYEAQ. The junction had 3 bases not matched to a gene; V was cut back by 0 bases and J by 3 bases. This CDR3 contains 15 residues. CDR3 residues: CASSLAPGQDYGYTF. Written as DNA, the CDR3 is TGTGCCAGCAGCTTAGCGCCGGGACAGGACTATGGCTACACCTTC.

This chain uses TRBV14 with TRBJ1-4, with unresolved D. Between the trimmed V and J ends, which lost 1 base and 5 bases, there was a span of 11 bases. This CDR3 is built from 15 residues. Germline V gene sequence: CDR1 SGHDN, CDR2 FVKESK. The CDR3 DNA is TGTGCCAGCAGCCAAGTTGGTCTTCGGAATGAAAAACTGTTTTTT. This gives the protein CASSQVGLRNEKLFF.

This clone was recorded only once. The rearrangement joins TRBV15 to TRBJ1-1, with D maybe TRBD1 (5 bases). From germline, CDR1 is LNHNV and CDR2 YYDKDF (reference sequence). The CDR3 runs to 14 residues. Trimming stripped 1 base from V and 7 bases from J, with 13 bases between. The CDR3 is CATSRVSTGSEAFF. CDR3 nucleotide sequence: TGTGCCACCAGCAGAGTTAGTACAGGCAGTGAAGCTTTCTTT.

The chain's CDR3 is CASTIRGRGELFF. CDR3 sequence (DNA): TGTGCCAGTACAATAAGGGGGCGCGGGGAGCTGTTTTTT. The chain links TRBV19 to TRBJ2-2, with TRBD1 identical over 7 bases. The V and J ends lost 7 bases and 7 bases, in that order; junction bases with no gene match: 6. CDR3 size: 13 residues. CDR1 is LNHDA, CDR2 SQIVND, per germline (reference sequence).

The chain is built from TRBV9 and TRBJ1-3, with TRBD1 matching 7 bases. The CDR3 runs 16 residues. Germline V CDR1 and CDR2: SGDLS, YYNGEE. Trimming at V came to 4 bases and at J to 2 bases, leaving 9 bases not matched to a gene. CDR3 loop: CASSPRQGSTGNTIYF. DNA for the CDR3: TGTGCCAGCAGCCCAAGACAGGGCTCCACTGGAAACACCATATATTTT.

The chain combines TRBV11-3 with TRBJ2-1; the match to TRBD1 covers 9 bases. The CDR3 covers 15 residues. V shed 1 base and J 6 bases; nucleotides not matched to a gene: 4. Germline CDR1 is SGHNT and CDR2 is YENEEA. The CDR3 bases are TGTGCCAGCAGCTTAGGGGGACAGGGTATCAATGAGCAGTTCTTC. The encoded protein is CASSLGGQGINEQFF.

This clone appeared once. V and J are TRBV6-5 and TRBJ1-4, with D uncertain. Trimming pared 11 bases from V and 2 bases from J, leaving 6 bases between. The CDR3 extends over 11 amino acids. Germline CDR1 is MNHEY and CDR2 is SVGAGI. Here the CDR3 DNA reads TGTGCCGTGAGGACTAATGAAAAACTGTTTTTT. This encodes CAVRTNEKLFF.

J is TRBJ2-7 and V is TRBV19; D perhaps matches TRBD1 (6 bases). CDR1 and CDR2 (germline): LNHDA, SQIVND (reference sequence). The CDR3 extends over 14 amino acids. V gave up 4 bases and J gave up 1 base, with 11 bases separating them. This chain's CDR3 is CASSRGRDSYEQYF. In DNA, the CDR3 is TGTGCCAGTAGTAGGGGGCGCGATTCCTACGAGCAGTACTTC. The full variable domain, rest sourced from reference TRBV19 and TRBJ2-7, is DGGITQSPKYLFRKEGQNVTLSCEQNLNHDAMYWYRQDPGQGLRLIYYSQIVNDFQKGDIAEGYSVSREKKESFPLTVTSAQKNPTAFYLCASSRGRDSYEQYFGPGTRLTVT.

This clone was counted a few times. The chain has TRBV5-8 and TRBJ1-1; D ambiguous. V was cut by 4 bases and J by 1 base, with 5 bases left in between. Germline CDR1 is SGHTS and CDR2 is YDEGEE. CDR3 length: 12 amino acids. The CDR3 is CASSGRNTEAFF. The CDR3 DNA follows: TGTGCCAGCAGCGGGAGGAACACTGAAGCTTTCTTT.

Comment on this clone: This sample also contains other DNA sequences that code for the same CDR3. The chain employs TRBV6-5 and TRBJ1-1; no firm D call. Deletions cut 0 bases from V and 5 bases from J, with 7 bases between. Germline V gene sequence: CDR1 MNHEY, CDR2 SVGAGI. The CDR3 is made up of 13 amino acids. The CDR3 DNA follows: TGTGCCAGCAGTTACTCTGGGAGAACTGAAGCTTTCTTT. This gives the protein CASSYSGRTEAFF.